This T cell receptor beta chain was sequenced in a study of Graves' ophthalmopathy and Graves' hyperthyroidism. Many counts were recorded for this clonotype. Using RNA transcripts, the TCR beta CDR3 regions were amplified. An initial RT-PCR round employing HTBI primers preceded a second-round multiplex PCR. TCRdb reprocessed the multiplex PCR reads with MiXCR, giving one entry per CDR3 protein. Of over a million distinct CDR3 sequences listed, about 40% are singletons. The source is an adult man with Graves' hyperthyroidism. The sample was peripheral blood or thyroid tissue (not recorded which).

The DNA for the CDR3 is TGTGCCAGCAGTACGAGGAACTCAGGACCTGAAAAACTGTTTTTT. Amino acid sequence: CASSTRNSGPEKLFF. The gene calls are TRBV7-9 and TRBJ1-4; unclear D gene. Germline assignment: CDR1 SEHNR and CDR2 FQNEAQ (reference sequence). The CDR3 extends over 15 amino acids. V dropped 6 bases and J dropped 7 bases, with 18 bases sitting between them.